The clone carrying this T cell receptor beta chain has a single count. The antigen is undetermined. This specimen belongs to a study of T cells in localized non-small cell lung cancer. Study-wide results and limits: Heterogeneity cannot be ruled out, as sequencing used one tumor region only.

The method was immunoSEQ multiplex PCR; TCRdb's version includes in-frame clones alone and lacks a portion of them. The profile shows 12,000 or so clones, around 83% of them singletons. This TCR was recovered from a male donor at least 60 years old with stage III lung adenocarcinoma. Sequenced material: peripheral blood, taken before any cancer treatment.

The CDR3 region is CATHRQTTQGNEQFF. DNA for the CDR3: TGTGCCACCCACAGGCAAACTACGCAGGGGAATGAGCAGTTCTTC. The chain links TRBV19 to TRBJ2-1; D may be TRBD1 (6 bases). The CDR3 totals 15 residues. The germline V gene encodes CDR1 LNHDA and CDR2 SQIVND (reference sequence). V shed 10 bases and J shed 7 bases, with 23 bases lying between them.